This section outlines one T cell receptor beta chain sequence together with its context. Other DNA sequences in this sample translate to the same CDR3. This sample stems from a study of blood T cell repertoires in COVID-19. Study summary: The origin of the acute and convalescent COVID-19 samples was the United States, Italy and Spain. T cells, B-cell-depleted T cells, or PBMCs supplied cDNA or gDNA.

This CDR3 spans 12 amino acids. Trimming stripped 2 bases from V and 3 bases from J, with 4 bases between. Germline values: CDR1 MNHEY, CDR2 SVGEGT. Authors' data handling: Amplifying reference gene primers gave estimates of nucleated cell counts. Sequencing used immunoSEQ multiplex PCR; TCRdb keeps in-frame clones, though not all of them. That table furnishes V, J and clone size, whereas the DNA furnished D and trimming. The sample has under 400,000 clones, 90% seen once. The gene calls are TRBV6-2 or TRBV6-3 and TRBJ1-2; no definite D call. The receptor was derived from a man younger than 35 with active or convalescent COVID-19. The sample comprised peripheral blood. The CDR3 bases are TGTGCCAGCAGTTACCCAGACTATGGCTACACCTTC. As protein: CASSYPDYGYTF.